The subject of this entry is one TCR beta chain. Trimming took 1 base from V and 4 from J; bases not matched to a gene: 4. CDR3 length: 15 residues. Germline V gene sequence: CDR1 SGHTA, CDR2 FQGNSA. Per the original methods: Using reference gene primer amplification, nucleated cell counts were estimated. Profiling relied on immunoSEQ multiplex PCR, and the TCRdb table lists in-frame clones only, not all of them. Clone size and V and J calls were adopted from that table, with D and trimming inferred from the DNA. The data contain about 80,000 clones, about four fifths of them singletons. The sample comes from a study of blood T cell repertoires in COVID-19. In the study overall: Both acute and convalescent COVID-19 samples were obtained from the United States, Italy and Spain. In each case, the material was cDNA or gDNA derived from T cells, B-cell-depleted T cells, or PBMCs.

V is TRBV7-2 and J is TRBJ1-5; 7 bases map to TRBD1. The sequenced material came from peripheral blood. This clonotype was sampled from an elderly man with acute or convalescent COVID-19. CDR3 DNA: TGTGCCAGCAGCTTAGTGACAGGGAGAAATCAGCCCCAGCATTTT. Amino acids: CASSLVTGRNQPQHF. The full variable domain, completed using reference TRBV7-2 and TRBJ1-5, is GAGVSQSPSNKVTEKGKDVELRCDPISGHTALYWYRQSLGQGLEFLIYFQGNSAPDKSGLPSDRFSAERTGGSVSTLTIQRTQQEDSAVYLCASSLVTGRNQPQHFGDGTRLSIL.